This TCR beta chain was obtained from a study of blood T cell repertoires in COVID-19. Turning to the study itself: Samples taken during acute and convalescent COVID-19 were collected in the United States, Italy and Spain. From T cells, B-cell-depleted T cells, or PBMCs came the material, which was cDNA or gDNA.

In the authors' methods: Scientists estimated how many nucleated cells there were by amplifying reference gene primers. Produced via immunoSEQ multiplex PCR; TCRdb's table is partial and in-frame only. D and trimming were read from the DNA, whereas the V and J calls and clone size are those reported in that table. Of under 150,000 clones listed, around nine tenths are singletons. This clone occurred once. This CDR3 has 17 residues. Trimming left V 4 bases short and J 0 bases short, with 18 bases between. Germline-derived CDR1 and CDR2 are KGHSH and LQKENI. The specimen was peripheral blood. The clonotype comes from a woman between 40 and 55 years old with acute or convalescent COVID-19. This chain connects TRBV18 to TRBJ1-1; possibly TRBD1 for D (5 bases). The CDR3 here is CASSLILSGAMNTEAFF. In DNA, the CDR3 is TGTGCCAGCTCACTAATTTTGAGTGGGGCGATGAACACTGAAGCTTTCTTT. The entire variable domain, with the rest obtained from reference TRBV18 and TRBJ1-1, is as follows: NAGVMQNPRHLVRRRGQEARLRCSPMKGHSHVYWYRQLPEEGLKFMVYLQKENIIDESGMPKERFSAEFPKEGPSILRIQQVVRGDSAAYFCASSLILSGAMNTEAFFGQGTRLTVV.